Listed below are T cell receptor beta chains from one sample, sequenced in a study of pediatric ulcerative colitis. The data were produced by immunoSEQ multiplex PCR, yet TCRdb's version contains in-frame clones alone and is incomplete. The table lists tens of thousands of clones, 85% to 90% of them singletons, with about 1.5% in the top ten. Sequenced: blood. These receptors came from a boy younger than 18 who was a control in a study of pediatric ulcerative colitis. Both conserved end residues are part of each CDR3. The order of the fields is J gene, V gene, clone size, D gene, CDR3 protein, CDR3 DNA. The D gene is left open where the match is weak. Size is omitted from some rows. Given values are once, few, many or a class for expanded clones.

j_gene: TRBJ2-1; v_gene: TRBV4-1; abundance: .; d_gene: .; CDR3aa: CASSQFGNTYNEQFF; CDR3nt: TGCGCCAGCAGCCAATTCGGAAATACCTACAATGAGCAGTTCTTC
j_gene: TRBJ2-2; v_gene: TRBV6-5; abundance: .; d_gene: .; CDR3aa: CASMKGANTGELFF; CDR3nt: TGTGCCAGCATGAAAGGGGCGAACACCGGGGAGCTGTTTTTT
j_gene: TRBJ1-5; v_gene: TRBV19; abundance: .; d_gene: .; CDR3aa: CASTGAEWGNQPQHF; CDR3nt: TGTGCCAGTACCGGAGCAGAATGGGGCAATCAGCCCCAGCATTTT
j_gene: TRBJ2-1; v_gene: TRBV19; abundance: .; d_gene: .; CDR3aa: CASSIARGNEQFF; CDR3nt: TGTGCCAGTAGTATAGCCCGGGGTAATGAGCAGTTCTTC
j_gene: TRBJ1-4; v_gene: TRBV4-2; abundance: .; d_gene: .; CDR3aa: CASSQEGEKLFF; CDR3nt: TGTGCCAGCAGCCAAGAGGGTGAAAAACTGTTTTTT
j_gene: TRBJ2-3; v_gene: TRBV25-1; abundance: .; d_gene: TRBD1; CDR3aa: CASSPTGGSTDTQYF; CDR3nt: TGTGCCAGCAGTCCCACAGGGGGCTCGACAGATACGCAGTATTTT
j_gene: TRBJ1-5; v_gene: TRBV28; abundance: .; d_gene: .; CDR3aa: CASSLGRGPQPQHF; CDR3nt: TGTGCCAGCAGTTTGGGCAGGGGCCCTCAGCCCCAGCATTTT
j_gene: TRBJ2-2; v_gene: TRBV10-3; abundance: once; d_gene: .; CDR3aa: CAISLGTQNTGELFF; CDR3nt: TGTGCCATCAGCCTCGGGACCCAGAACACCGGGGAGCTGTTTTTT
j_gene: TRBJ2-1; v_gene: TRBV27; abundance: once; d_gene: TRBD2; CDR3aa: CASSPHTSGRLNEQFF; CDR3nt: TGTGCCAGCAGTCCTCATACTAGCGGGAGGTTGAATGAGCAGTTCTTC
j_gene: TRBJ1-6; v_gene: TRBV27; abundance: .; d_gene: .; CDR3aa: CASSVLGQDNSPLHF; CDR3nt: TGTGCCAGCAGTGTCCTGGGCCAGGATAATTCACCCCTCCACTTT
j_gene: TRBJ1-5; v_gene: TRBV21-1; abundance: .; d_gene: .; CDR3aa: CARSVRPEGGTNQPQHF; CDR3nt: TGTGCCCGCTCGGTTAGGCCCGAAGGGGGAACCAATCAGCCCCAGCATTTT
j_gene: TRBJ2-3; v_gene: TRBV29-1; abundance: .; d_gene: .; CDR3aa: CSADIWRDGTDTQYF; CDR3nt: TGCAGCGCCGACATTTGGCGGGACGGGACAGATACGCAGTATTTT